What follows are 28 T cell receptor beta chains derived from one specimen sequenced in a study of cytomegalovirus exposure and HLA in healthy donors. It was with 60 Vbeta and 13 Jbeta primers that the PCR ran. This table comes from immunoSEQ multiplex PCR, and its TCRdb copy is limited to in-frame clones, with some not included. The repertoire shows about 160,000 clones; the top ten hold over 1%. Sequenced input: PBMCs. The receptors were gathered from a woman aged 55-69 years in good health and CMV-seronegative.

The rearrangement joins TRBV7-2 to TRBJ1-4; unclear D gene. CDR1 is SGHTA and CDR2 is FQGNSA in the germline V gene. Trimming took 3 bases from V and 0 from J, leaving 5 bases between them. CDR3 length: 14 amino acids. This CDR3 is CASSFSATNEKLFF. As DNA, the CDR3 is TGTGCCAGCAGCTTCAGTGCAACTAATGAAAAACTGTTTTTT. The variable domain in full, completed from reference TRBV7-2 and TRBJ1-4, reads GAGVSQSPSNKVTEKGKDVELRCDPISGHTALYWYRQSLGQGLEFLIYFQGNSAPDKSGLPSDRFSAERTGGSVSTLTIQRTQQEDSAVYLCASSFSATNEKLFFGSGTQLSVL.

The rearrangement links TRBV7-2 to TRBJ2-7, with 10 bases that match TRBD1. Germline V CDR1 and CDR2: SGHTA, FQGNSA. V dropped 4 bases and J dropped 4; count of bases not matched to a gene: 4. CDR3 size: 14 residues. CDR3 DNA sequence: TGTGCCAGCAGCTCGGGACAGGGGAAGTACGAGCAGTACTTC. Its protein is CASSSGQGKYEQYF.

The chain is built from TRBV12-5 and TRBJ2-7; D may be TRBD2 (6 bases). The CDR3 runs to 16 residues. Germline CDR1 LGHNT, CDR2 FRNRAP. V shed 0 bases and J shed 0 bases, with 12 bases lying between them. The CDR3 spells CASGLVRLASSYEQYF. Here the CDR3 DNA reads TGTGCTAGTGGTTTGGTAAGGCTAGCGAGCTCCTACGAGCAGTACTTC.

V and J are TRBV6-1 and TRBJ1-2; 7 nucleotides match TRBD1. Germline loops: CDR1 MNHNS, CDR2 SASEGT. V trimming: 8 bases; J trimming: 5 bases; junction bases outside the gene matches: 11. This CDR3 region has 14 residues. The chain's CDR3 is CASASPDRSYGYTF. CDR3 bases: TGTGCCAGCGCCTCCCCGGACAGGAGTTATGGCTACACCTTC.

The rearrangement links TRBV10-1 to TRBJ1-1; no reliable D call. Trimming removed 3 bases at V and 8 bases at J, with 10 bases between. The germline CDR1 and CDR2 sequences are WNHNN and SYGVQD (reference sequence). The CDR3 consists of 12 residues. This CDR3 is CASSEPGGEAFF. The DNA of the CDR3 is TGCGCCAGCAGTGAACCAGGAGGGGAAGCTTTCTTT.

The chain has TRBV7-2 and TRBJ1-2, with D unclear. Trimming left V 1 base short and J 1 base short, with 10 bases between. The V gene's germline CDR1 is SGHTA and CDR2 FQGNSA. The CDR3 runs 15 residues. CDR3 region: CASSLVSVVNYGYTF. DNA for the CDR3: TGTGCCAGCAGCTTAGTTAGCGTGGTTAACTATGGCTACACCTTC.

The chain combines TRBV25-1 with TRBJ1-1; possibly TRBD1 for D (6 bases). Per germline, CDR1 MGHDK and CDR2 SYGVNS. The V gene lost 5 bases and the J gene lost 3 bases, with 22 bases spanning the gap. The CDR3 loop spans 17 amino acids. The DNA for the CDR3 is TGTGCCAGCAGTTTTGGACCACCTCAGGGGCAAGACACTGAAGCTTTCTTT. Encoded protein: CASSFGPPQGQDTEAFF.

DNA of the CDR3: TGTGCCAGCAGCGTCCTCCGGACGGGAGCGTACGAGCAGTACTTC. This sequence encodes CASSVLRTGAYEQYF. The chain combines TRBV7-2 with TRBJ2-7; tentatively, D is TRBD2 (6 bases). There are 15 residues in the CDR3. V was shortened by 5 bases and J by 4 bases, with 18 bases between the two germline ends. Germline CDR1 is SGHTA and CDR2 is FQGNSA.

V usage is TRBV10-1 and J usage is TRBJ2-7; D unresolved. CDR3 length: 13 residues. Germline V CDR1 and CDR2: WNHNN, SYGVQD (reference sequence). V lost 2 bases, J lost 3 bases, and 8 bases lay in between. The CDR3 protein is CASSEVAGYEQYF. CDR3 DNA: TGCGCCAGCAGTGAGGTCGCAGGCTACGAGCAGTACTTC.

The chain employs TRBV18 and TRBJ1-3; 7 nucleotides match TRBD1. The CDR3 sequence is 15 residues long. Germline CDR1 KGHSH, CDR2 LQKENI. J gave up 2 bases and V 4 bases, and 5 bases lay outside the gene matches. The CDR3 sequence is CASSQMTGPGNTIYF. The CDR3 DNA reads as TGTGCCAGCTCACAGATGACAGGGCCTGGAAACACCATATATTTT.

The J gene is TRBJ1-1, the V gene TRBV6-6, with a tentative D call TRBD1 (6 bases). V lost 5 bases to trimming and J lost 3 bases, with 10 bases between them. CDR3 size: 13 residues. The germline gives CDR1 MNHNY, CDR2 SVGAGI (reference sequence). The chain's CDR3 is CASSLRGDTEAFF. CDR3 DNA: TGTGCCAGCAGTCTCAGGGGAGACACTGAAGCTTTCTTT.

The rearrangement uses TRBV6-5 and TRBJ2-2; perhaps TRBD2 as D (6 bases). CDR3 size: 16 residues. The V end was cut by 2 bases, the J end by 4 bases, with 14 bases between. CDR1 and CDR2 (germline): MNHEY, SVGAGI. CDR3 residues: CASSYLFGGSTGELFF. Here the CDR3 DNA reads TGTGCCAGCAGTTACCTTTTCGGGGGTAGCACCGGGGAGCTGTTTTTT.

The rearrangement links TRBV5-1 to TRBJ1-2; D unclear. The ends were cut back, 2 bases at V and 6 bases at J, with 14 bases in the middle. The CDR3 loop spans 14 amino acids. CDR1 SGHRS and CDR2 YFSETQ come from the germline V gene. In nucleotides, the CDR3 is TGCGCCAGCAGCTTTGGTGCAGAAAGTGATGGCTACACCTTC. Protein product: CASSFGAESDGYTF.

The DNA of the CDR3 is TGTGCCAGCAGCTTAGTGGTCGGGGGTAGCTACACCTTC. Residues: CASSLVVGGSYTF. This chain joins TRBV7-8 and TRBJ1-2, with D possibly being TRBD1 (5 bases). The CDR3 runs to 13 residues. Germline values: CDR1 SGHVS, CDR2 FQNEAQ. Trimming removed 1 base from V and 9 bases from J, with 12 bases in between. The full variable domain, rest sourced from reference TRBV7-8 and TRBJ1-2, is GAGVSQSPRYKVAKRGQDVALRCDPISGHVSLFWYQQALGQGPEFLTYFQNEAQLDKSGLPSDRFFAERPEGSVSTLKIQRTQQEDSAVYLCASSLVVGGSYTFGSGTRLTVV.

J is TRBJ1-5 and V is TRBV5-6, with a weak D call TRBD1 (5 bases). Per the germline V gene, CDR1 is SGHDT and CDR2 is YYEEEE. The CDR3 spans 15 residues. Trimming shortened V by 4 bases and J by 6 bases, and 17 bases separated the two germline ends. The CDR3 DNA reads as TGTGCCAGCAGCACGTACGGGGGTGTAGGTCAGCCCCAGCATTTT. This sequence encodes CASSTYGGVGQPQHF.

The gene calls are TRBV30 and TRBJ2-4; D is unclear. V lost 5 bases and J lost 9, with 17 bases in between. Germline V CDR1 and CDR2: GTSNPN, SVGIG (reference sequence). This CDR3 is 13 amino acids long. CDR3 coding DNA: TGTGCCTGGCAGGATGTCGGTGTGTTCATTCAGTACTTC. Translating it yields CAWQDVGVFIQYF.

The chain combines TRBV5-1 with TRBJ2-7; 7 nucleotides match TRBD2. The CDR3 contains 14 residues. Germline CDR1 SGHRS, CDR2 YFSETQ. After removal of 4 bases from V and 0 bases from J, the junction contained 4 bases not matched to a gene. CDR3 bases: TGCGCCAGCAGCACCCGGGACTACTCCTACGAGCAGTACTTC. It translates to CASSTRDYSYEQYF.

The rearrangement links TRBV5-6 to TRBJ2-1; 7 positions match TRBD2. CDR3 length: 16 residues. V shed 4 bases, J shed 5 bases, and the junction held 12 bases outside the gene matches. Germline V gives CDR1 SGHDT, CDR2 YYEEEE. This CDR3 is CASSPGFSGPNNEQFF. The CDR3 DNA reads TGTGCCAGCAGCCCTGGATTTAGCGGGCCTAACAATGAGCAGTTCTTC.

The V call is TRBV29-1, the J call TRBJ1-1; D gene uncertain. Germline loops: CDR1 SQVTM, CDR2 ANQGSEA. CDR3 size: 13 residues. V gave up 6 bases and J gave up 5 bases, with 16 bases separating them. This CDR3 is CSVGIRLGTEAFF. As DNA, the CDR3 is TGCAGCGTCGGGATCCGCCTGGGGACTGAAGCTTTCTTT.

J is TRBJ2-3 and V is TRBV5-1; TRBD2 is a possible D gene (7 bases). V dropped 4 bases and J dropped 3 bases, with 12 bases sitting between them. The CDR3 runs 14 residues. Germline V gene lookup returns CDR1 SGHRS and CDR2 YFSETQ. The chain's CDR3 is CASSGGGSTDTQYF. The CDR3 DNA is TGCGCCAGCAGCGGCGGGGGCAGTACAGATACGCAGTATTTT.

The chain combines TRBV5-4 with TRBJ1-1; TRBD1 agrees at 8 bases. The germline V gene encodes CDR1 SGHNT and CDR2 YYREEE (reference sequence). Trimming removed 4 bases from V and 1 base from J; junction bases left unmatched: 6. This CDR3 spans 15 amino acids. The CDR3 DNA reads as TGTGCCAGCAGCCGGGACAGGATTTCGAACACTGAAGCTTTCTTT. The encoded protein is CASSRDRISNTEAFF.

The chain uses TRBV7-8 and TRBJ2-5; 8 bases match TRBD1. V dropped 5 bases and J dropped 7; count of bases not matched to a gene: 15. Germline CDR1 and CDR2: SGHVS and FQNEAQ. This CDR3 is built from 16 residues. This CDR3 is CASSPFNRGVSGTQYF. In DNA form, the CDR3 reads TGTGCCAGCAGCCCCTTTAACAGGGGGGTGAGTGGGACCCAGTACTTC.

Concerning this clone itself: One junction end does not reproduce the germline sequence, and a read error may be involved. The rearrangement links TRBV7-2 to TRBJ2-5, with D perhaps TRBD1 (6 bases). The CDR3 spans 12 residues. Germline-derived CDR1 and CDR2 are SGHTA and FQGNSA. CDR3 DNA: TGTGCCAGCAGCTTAGCCCGTGGGGACATGAACTTC. Protein: CASSLARGDMNF.

This sequence joins TRBV5-1 and TRBJ1-1; 7 bases are shared with TRBD1. The trim removed 0 bases at V and 6 bases at J, leaving 11 bases unmatched. CDR3 length equals 16 residues. CDR1 is SGHRS and CDR2 is YFSETQ in the germline V gene. Here the CDR3 DNA reads TGCGCCAGCAGCTTGGCCGAGGACAGGAGAGCCGCTGAAGCTTTCTTT. As protein: CASSLAEDRRAAEAFF. Complete variable domain (other parts from reference TRBV5-1 and TRBJ1-1): KAGVTQTPRYLIKTRGQQVTLSCSPISGHRSVSWYQQTPGQGLQFLFEYFSETQRNKGNFPGRFSGRQFSNSRSEMNVSTLELGDSALYLCASSLAEDRRAAEAFFGQGTRLTVV.

The rearrangement joins TRBV10-3 to TRBJ2-3, with D hard to call. CDR1 ENHRY and CDR2 SYGVKD come from the germline V gene. Trimming removed 2 bases from V and 1 base from J, with 4 bases in between. This CDR3 has 13 amino acids. CDR3: CAISEKRTDTQYF. The CDR3 DNA reads as TGTGCCATCAGTGAGAAGCGCACAGATACGCAGTATTTT.

The rearrangement joins TRBV7-9 to TRBJ2-3; a weak D match, TRBD2 (7 bases). Trimming took off 5 bases at V and 6 bases at J, with 15 bases between the two ends. The CDR3 has 14 residues. Per germline, CDR1 SEHNR and CDR2 FQNEAQ (reference sequence). The CDR3 nucleotides read TGTGCCAGCAGCCCGATTGGGAGGGGGGATACGCAGTATTTT. Its translation: CASSPIGRGDTQYF.

Details on this clone: Other nucleotide sequences in the sample specify the same CDR3. This sequence joins TRBV7-9 and TRBJ2-7, with D unclear. The CDR3 is 14 residues long. Deletions cut 1 base from V and 0 bases from J, with 7 bases between. The germline V gene encodes CDR1 SEHNR and CDR2 FQNEAQ (reference sequence). The CDR3 sequence: CASSLGRSSYEQYF. For the CDR3, the DNA is TGTGCCAGCAGCTTAGGACGGAGCTCCTACGAGCAGTACTTC.

This chain connects TRBV7-6 to TRBJ1-2, with D maybe TRBD1 (6 bases). V was trimmed by 5 bases and J by 6 bases, leaving 16 bases between them. The germline gives CDR1 SGHVS, CDR2 FNYEAQ. There are 14 residues in the CDR3. The CDR3, as DNA: TGTGCCAGCAGCCCCAGTGCAGGGGTAGATGGCTACACCTTC. It codes for CASSPSAGVDGYTF.